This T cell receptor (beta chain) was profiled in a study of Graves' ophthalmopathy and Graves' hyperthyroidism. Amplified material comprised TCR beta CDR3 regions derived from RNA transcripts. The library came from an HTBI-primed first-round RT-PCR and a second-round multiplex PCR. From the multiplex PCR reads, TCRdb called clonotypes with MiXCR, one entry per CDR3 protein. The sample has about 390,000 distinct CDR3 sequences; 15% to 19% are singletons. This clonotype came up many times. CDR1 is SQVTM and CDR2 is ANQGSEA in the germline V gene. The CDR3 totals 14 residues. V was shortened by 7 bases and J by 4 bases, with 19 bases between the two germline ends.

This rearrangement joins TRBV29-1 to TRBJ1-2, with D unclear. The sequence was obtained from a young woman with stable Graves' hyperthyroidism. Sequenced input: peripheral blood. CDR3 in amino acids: CSAVRTNRVYGYTF. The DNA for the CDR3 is TGCAGCGCTGTTAGGACTAATCGTGTCTATGGCTACACCTTC.